One and the same sample provided the 13 T cell receptor beta chains below, sequenced in a study of shared T cell receptors in the human thymus. Assay used: immunoSEQ multiplex PCR; TCRdb lists only in-frame clones, some missing. The sample comprises 540,000 or so clones, about 84% of which are singletons, and 0.013% rests with the top ten. This same sample was also taken into another study, of human thymus T cells.

The sample comprised thymocytes. All receptors come from a boy younger than two with a congenital heart defect.

The J gene is TRBJ2-2, the V gene TRBV4-3, with D tentatively TRBD2 (5 bases). Germline V gene lookup returns CDR1 LGHNA and CDR2 YSLEER. CDR3 length: 15 amino acids. Deletions cut 0 bases from V and 1 base from J, with 6 bases between. This chain's CDR3 is CASSQDEGNTGELFF. The DNA of the CDR3 is TGCGCCAGCAGCCAAGATGAGGGGAACACCGGGGAGCTGTTTTTT.

The chain recombines TRBV2 with TRBJ2-3; 7 bases agree with TRBD2. CDR3 length: 19 residues. Germline-derived CDR1 and CDR2 are SNHLY and FYNNEI. V was clipped by 8 bases and J by 2 bases; unmatched bases: 22. CDR3 sequence: CASSCPPRGGDPVTDTQYF. The CDR3 DNA reads TGTGCCAGCTCCTGCCCCCCCCGTGGGGGGGATCCGGTCACAGATACGCAGTATTTT. The full variable domain, its missing parts supplied by reference TRBV2 and TRBJ2-3, is EPEVTQTPSHQVTQMGQEVILRCVPISNHLYFYWYRQILGQKVEFLVSFYNNEISEKSEIFDDQFSVERPDGSNFTLKIRSTKLEDSAMYFCASSCPPRGGDPVTDTQYFGPGTRLTVL.

The genes are TRBV7-9 and TRBJ1-4; TRBD1 matches at 10 bases. This CDR3 contains 14 residues. Looked up from germline, CDR1 is SEHNR and CDR2 is FQNEAQ (reference sequence). Trimming at V came to 5 bases and at J to 8 bases, leaving 5 bases not matched to a gene. The CDR3 here is CASSRQGAGEKLFF. CDR3 bases: TGTGCCAGCAGCCGACAGGGGGCGGGGGAAAAACTGTTTTTT. The variable domain in full, completed from reference TRBV7-9 and TRBJ1-4, reads DTGVSQNPRHKITKRGQNVTFRCDPISEHNRLYWYRQTLGQGPEFLTYFQNEAQLEKSRLLSDRFSAERPKGSFSTLEIQRTEQGDSAMYLCASSRQGAGEKLFFGSGTQLSVL.

This clone appeared a few times. The chain recombines TRBV13 with TRBJ1-2; the D is unclear. The CDR3 is made up of 13 amino acids. The V and J ends lost 8 bases and 4 bases respectively, with 14 bases between them. CDR1 PRHDT and CDR2 FYEKMQ come from the germline V gene (reference sequence). The CDR3 loop is CASSRAGAYGYTF. CDR3 DNA sequence: TGTGCCAGCTCCCGGGCGGGTGCCTATGGCTACACCTTC. The full variable domain, with the rest looked up from reference TRBV13 and TRBJ1-2, is AAGVIQSPRHLIKEKRETATLKCYPIPRHDTVYWYQQGPGQDPQFLISFYEKMQSDKGSIPDRFSAQQFSDYHSELNMSSLELGDSALYFCASSRAGAYGYTFGSGTRLTVV.

J is TRBJ2-5 and V is TRBV2; 8 bases align to TRBD1. The length of the CDR3 is 15 residues. V gave up 6 bases and J gave up 3 bases; unmatched junction bases: 9. In germline, CDR1 is SNHLY, CDR2 FYNNEI. CDR3 in DNA: TGTGCCAGCAGGCAGGAGGACAGGGTGGAAGAGACCCAGTACTTC. It yields the protein CASRQEDRVEETQYF.

This rearrangement joins TRBV25-1 to TRBJ2-1; 10 bases line up with TRBD2. From germline, CDR1 is MGHDK and CDR2 SYGVNS. This CDR3 has 15 residues. The V gene end was trimmed by 4 bases and the J gene end by 7 bases; junction bases not matched to a gene: 7. CDR3 DNA sequence: TGTGCCAGCAGTGTCCCGCTAGCGGGAGTTAATGAGCAGTTCTTC. Translation gives CASSVPLAGVNEQFF. The variable domain in full, with the rest retrieved from reference TRBV25-1 and TRBJ2-1, is EADIYQTPRYLVIGTGKKITLECSQTMGHDKMYWYQQDPGMELHLIHYSYGVNSTEKGDLSSESTVSRIRTEHFPLTLESARPSHTSQYLCASSVPLAGVNEQFFGPGTRLTVL.

The gene calls are TRBV2 and TRBJ2-4, with 10 nucleotides matching TRBD1. The germline V gene encodes CDR1 SNHLY and CDR2 FYNNEI. The CDR3 is 19 residues long. J lost 0 bases, V lost 4 bases, and 12 bases had no gene match. For the CDR3, the DNA is TGTGCCAGCAGTGCGACGACAGGGGGCCTCTCCCTAGCCAAAAACATTCAGTACTTC. Its translation: CASSATTGGLSLAKNIQYF.

The chain combines TRBV5-1 with TRBJ2-7; 7 bases map to TRBD1. CDR1 is SGHRS, CDR2 YFSETQ, per germline. The J segment lost 4 bases and the V segment lost 0 bases, leaving 7 bases of the junction unmatched. The CDR3 is 15 amino acids. CDR3 in amino acids: CASSLEGQTVYEQYF. The CDR3 DNA follows: TGCGCCAGCAGCTTGGAGGGACAGACAGTTTACGAGCAGTACTTC. Based on the CDR3 plus reference TRBV5-1 and TRBJ2-7, the full variable domain is KAGVTQTPRYLIKTRGQQVTLSCSPISGHRSVSWYQQTPGQGLQFLFEYFSETQRNKGNFPGRFSGRQFSNSRSEMNVSTLELGDSALYLCASSLEGQTVYEQYFGPGTRLTVT.

The CDR3 sequence is CASSIRDRDYNEQFF. Here the CDR3 DNA reads TGTGCCAGTAGTATCCGGGACAGGGACTACAATGAGCAGTTCTTC. This sequence joins TRBV19 and TRBJ2-1, with TRBD1 identical over 9 bases. The CDR3 is 15 residues long. V shed 3 bases, J shed 3 bases, and the junction held 3 bases outside the gene matches. The V gene's germline CDR1 is LNHDA and CDR2 SQIVND (reference sequence).

The chain couples TRBV5-1 to TRBJ2-1, with 9 bases lining up with TRBD2. Per the germline V gene, CDR1 is SGHRS and CDR2 is YFSETQ. The J segment lost 8 bases and the V segment lost 0 bases, leaving 9 bases of the junction unmatched. The CDR3 extends over 16 amino acids. The CDR3 coding sequence is TGCGCCAGCAGCTTGGCCCCGGGACTAGCTTTCTATGAGCAGTTCTTC. Its translation: CASSLAPGLAFYEQFF.

This chain joins TRBV4-1 and TRBJ2-5, with D tentatively TRBD1 (6 bases). Gene TRBJ2-7 matches the end of the DNA better, so the J call may be wrong. The CDR3 is 15 residues long. Germline CDR1 is MGHRA and CDR2 is YSYEKL. The DNA for the CDR3 is TGCGCCAGCAGCCAAGAAAGAGGGACAAACTACGAGCAGTACTTC. It yields the protein CASSQERGTNYEQYF.

Concerning this clone itself: One end of the junction does not line up with germline, which may come from a read error. The chain links TRBV5-1 to TRBJ2-1; the match to TRBD2 covers 13 bases. Germline CDR1 is SGHRS and CDR2 is YFSETQ. This CDR3 contains 17 residues. The DNA for the CDR3 is TGCGTCAGCAGCTTGACCCAGACTAGCGGGAGGCGCAATGAGCAGTTCTTC. It specifies CVSSLTQTSGRRNEQFF.

A few counts support this clone. The V and J genes are TRBV27 and TRBJ1-5; the D gene is possibly TRBD1 (5 bases). Germline values: CDR1 MNHEY, CDR2 SMNVEV (reference sequence). V lost 3 bases and J lost 0, with 9 bases in between. The length of the CDR3 is 15 residues. Written as DNA, the CDR3 is TGTGCCAGCAGTTTGGGGCCGCATAGCAATCAGCCCCAGCATTTT. Amino acids: CASSLGPHSNQPQHF.